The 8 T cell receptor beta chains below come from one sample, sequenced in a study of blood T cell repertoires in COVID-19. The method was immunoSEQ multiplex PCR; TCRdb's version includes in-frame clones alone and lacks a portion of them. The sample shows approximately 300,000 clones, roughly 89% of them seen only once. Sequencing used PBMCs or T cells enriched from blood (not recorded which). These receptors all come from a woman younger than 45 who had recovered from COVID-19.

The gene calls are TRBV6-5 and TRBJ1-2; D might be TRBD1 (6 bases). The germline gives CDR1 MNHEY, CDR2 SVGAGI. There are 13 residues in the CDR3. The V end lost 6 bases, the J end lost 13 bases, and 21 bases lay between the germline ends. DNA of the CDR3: TGTGCCAGCAGGGCGACAGGACGCCTCCTACTCACCTTC. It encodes CASRATGRLLLTF.

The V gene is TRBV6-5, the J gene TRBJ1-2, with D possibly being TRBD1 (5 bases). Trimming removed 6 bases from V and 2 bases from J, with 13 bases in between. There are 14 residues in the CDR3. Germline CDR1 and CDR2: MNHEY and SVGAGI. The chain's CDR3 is CASSRVRENYGYTF. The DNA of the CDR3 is TGTGCCAGCAGCAGGGTTAGAGAAAACTATGGCTACACCTTC.

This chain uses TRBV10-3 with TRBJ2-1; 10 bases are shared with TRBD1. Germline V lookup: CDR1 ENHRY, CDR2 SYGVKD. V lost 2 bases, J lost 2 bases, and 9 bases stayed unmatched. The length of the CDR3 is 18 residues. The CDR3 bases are TGTGCCATCAGTGAGCCCAGGACAGGGGGGAGAACCTACAATGAGCAGTTCTTC. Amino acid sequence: CAISEPRTGGRTYNEQFF.

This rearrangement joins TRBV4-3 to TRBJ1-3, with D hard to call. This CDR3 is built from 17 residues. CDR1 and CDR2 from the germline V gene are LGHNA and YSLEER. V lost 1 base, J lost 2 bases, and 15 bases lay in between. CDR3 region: CASSQGVLGITGNTIYF. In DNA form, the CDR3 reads TGCGCCAGCAGCCAAGGGGTCCTCGGGATCACTGGAAACACCATATATTTT.

Here the CDR3 reads CASRRTAYGYTF. The CDR3 coding sequence is TGTGCCTCACGACGGACAGCCTATGGCTACACCTTC. This chain uses TRBV10-3 with TRBJ1-2, with D possibly matching TRBD1 (6 bases). Germline-derived CDR1 and CDR2 are ENHRY and SYGVKD. This CDR3 is 12 amino acids long. V dropped 11 bases and J dropped 4 bases, with 14 bases sitting between them.

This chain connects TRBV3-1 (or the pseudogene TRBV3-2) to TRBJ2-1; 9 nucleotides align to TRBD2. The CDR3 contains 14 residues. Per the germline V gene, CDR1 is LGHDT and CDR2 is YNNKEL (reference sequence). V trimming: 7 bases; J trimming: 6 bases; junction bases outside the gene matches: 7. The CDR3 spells CASTLGLAGNEQFF. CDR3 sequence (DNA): TGTGCCAGCACCCTGGGACTAGCAGGCAATGAGCAGTTCTTC.

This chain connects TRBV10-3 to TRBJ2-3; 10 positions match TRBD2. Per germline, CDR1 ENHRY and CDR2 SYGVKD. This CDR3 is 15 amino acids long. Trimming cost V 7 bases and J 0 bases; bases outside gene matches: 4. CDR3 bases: TGTGCCATCATGACTAGCGGGCAAAGCACAGATACGCAGTATTTT. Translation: CAIMTSGQSTDTQYF.

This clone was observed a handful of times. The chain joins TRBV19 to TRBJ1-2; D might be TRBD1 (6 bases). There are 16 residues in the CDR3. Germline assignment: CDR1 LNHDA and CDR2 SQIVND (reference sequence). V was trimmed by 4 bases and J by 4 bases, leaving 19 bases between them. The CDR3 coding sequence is TGTGCCAGTAGTACCTTACAGGGCTTGTGGGGCTATGGCTACACCTTC. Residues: CASSTLQGLWGYGYTF.